A selection of T cell receptor beta chains follows, all from one sample in a study of shared clonotypes between healthy human individuals. Profiled with immunoSEQ multiplex PCR; TCRdb holds only in-frame clones, not every one. The repertoire holds over 750,000 clones, with just over 95% as singletons. The sequencing sample was made of naive CD8+ T cells sorted from blood. The origin of the receptors is a man under 40 in good health. Both conserved end residues are part of each CDR3. Fields, in order: J gene, clone size, V gene, D gene, CDR3 protein, CDR3 DNA. A D gene is named only where the DNA matches it firmly. Size is stated for part of the rows, as once, few or many counts, or as a class when the clone is expanded.

>TRBJ2-7|.|TRBV29-1|.
CSVEGRSNEQYF
TGCAGCGTCGAAGGTAGATCTAACGAGCAGTACTTC
>TRBJ2-3|.|TRBV10-2|.
CASSESIVTDFGTDTQYF
TGCGCCAGCAGTGAGTCGATAGTGACAGACTTTGGGACAGATACGCAGTATTTT
>TRBJ2-6|.|TRBV14|.
CASSQARITHSGANVLTF
TGTGCCAGCAGCCAAGCCCGGATCACTCACTCTGGGGCCAACGTCCTGACTTTC
>TRBJ1-4|.|TRBV5-5|.
CASRLRVGGSNEKLFF
TGTGCCAGCAGGCTTCGGGTCGGCGGATCTAATGAAAAACTGTTTTTT
>TRBJ2-7|.|TRBV11-2|.
CASSLNPYEQYF
TGTGCCAGCAGCTTAAACCCCTACGAGCAGTACTTC
>TRBJ2-7|.|TRBV27|TRBD2
CASSLDLAGAGEQYF
TGTGCCAGCAGTTTAGACTTAGCGGGAGCGGGCGAGCAGTACTTC
>TRBJ2-2|.|TRBV7-7|.
CASSSLVNTGELFF
TGTGCTAGCAGCTCACTAGTGAACACCGGGGAGCTGTTTTTT
>TRBJ1-2|.|TRBV29-1|TRBD1
CSDQGQMGGYTF
TGCAGCGACCAGGGACAGATGGGTGGCTACACCTTC
>TRBJ2-1|.|TRBV13|.
CASSLGRLGAYNEQFF
TGTGCCAGCAGCCTAGGGCGGCTCGGAGCCTACAATGAGCAGTTCTTC
>TRBJ2-7|.|TRBV13|.
CASRSTSIYEQYF
TGTGCCAGCAGGTCGACTAGTATATACGAGCAGTACTTC
>TRBJ2-4|once|TRBV6-6|.
CASRAGISPKNIQYF
TGTGCCAGCAGAGCAGGGATTTCCCCCAAAAACATTCAGTACTTC
>TRBJ1-1|.|TRBV2|TRBD1
CAIHIGDRAEAFF
TGTGCCATACATATCGGGGACAGGGCTGAAGCTTTCTTT
>TRBJ1-1|once|TRBV27|.
CATFGRPGSEAFF
TGTGCCACCTTCGGGAGGCCCGGATCTGAAGCTTTCTTT
>TRBJ2-1|.|TRBV9|.
CASSVAQRNSYNEQFF
TGTGCCAGCAGCGTAGCACAGCGAAACTCCTACAATGAGCAGTTCTTC
>TRBJ1-3|.|TRBV23-1|.
CASISPLGGAHSGNTIYF
TGCGCCAGCATCTCTCCTCTTGGTGGGGCCCACTCTGGAAACACCATATATTTT
>TRBJ2-7|.|TRBV11-2|TRBD2
CASSLPAGEADEQYF
TGTGCCAGCAGCCTTCCAGCGGGAGAAGCTGACGAGCAGTACTTC
>TRBJ2-6|.|TRBV5-1|.
CASSLDGGFTLPNDGSGANVLTF
TGCGCCAGCAGCTTGGATGGGGGGTTTACCCTTCCAAATGATGGGTCTGGGGCCAACGTCCTGACTTTC
>TRBJ2-7|.|TRBV2|.
CASSARSFGSYEQYF
TGTGCCAGCAGTGCCAGGAGTTTCGGGTCCTACGAGCAGTACTTC
>TRBJ2-3|.|TRBV29-1|.
CSVPGAGTDTQYF
TGCAGCGTCCCGGGCGCTGGCACAGATACGCAGTATTTT
>TRBJ2-7|.|TRBV7-9|.
CASATGGEQYF
TGTGCCAGCGCTACCGGGGGCGAGCAGTACTTC
>TRBJ2-7|.|TRBV4-2|TRBD2
CASSQARTGTRIDEQYF
TGTGCCAGCAGCCAGGCCCGAACCGGGACTAGAATTGACGAGCAGTACTTC
>TRBJ2-1|.|TRBV7-8|TRBD1
CASSSSGDRVALSSYNEQFF
TGTGCCAGCAGCTCAAGTGGAGACAGGGTCGCCTTGAGCTCCTACAATGAGCAGTTCTTC
>TRBJ1-1|.|TRBV7-2|TRBD1
CASSLGTGRLNTEAFF
TGTGCCAGCAGCCTCGGGACAGGGCGCTTGAACACTGAAGCTTTCTTT
>TRBJ2-2|.|TRBV11-3|.
CASSLDWPGGTGELFF
TGTGCCAGCAGCTTAGATTGGCCAGGCGGCACCGGGGAGCTGTTTTTT
>TRBJ1-2|.|TRBV29-1|.
CSVDTGIRGYTF
TGCAGCGTAGATACAGGGATACGTGGCTACACCTTC
>TRBJ2-7|.|TRBV7-7|.
CASSTGPHYEQYF
TGTGCTAGCAGCACCGGTCCCCACTACGAGCAGTACTTC
>TRBJ2-7|.|TRBV6-6|TRBD1
CASSSSGQGYEQYF
TGTGCCAGCAGTTCCTCGGGACAGGGCTACGAGCAGTACTTC
>TRBJ2-7|.|TRBV7-9|TRBD2
CASSFPGGLAGAYEQYF
TGTGCCAGCAGCTTTCCTGGGGGACTAGCGGGAGCCTACGAGCAGTACTTC
>TRBJ2-3|.|TRBV7-9|TRBD2
CASSREVGTSRTDTQYF
TGTGCCAGCAGCAGAGAGGTGGGGACTAGTCGCACAGATACGCAGTATTTT
>TRBJ2-1|.|TRBV11-2|.
CASSLENEQFF
TGTGCCAGCAGCTTAGAGAATGAGCAGTTCTTC
>TRBJ2-3|once|TRBV6-5|.
CASSYRNDDTQYF
TGTGCCAGCAGTTACCGAAATGATGATACGCAGTATTTT
>TRBJ1-5|.|TRBV27|.
CASSPQGGGGLNQPQHF
TGTGCCAGCAGTCCACAAGGAGGTGGGGGTCTCAATCAGCCCCAGCATTTT
>TRBJ2-1|.|TRBV5-5|.
CASSLNVASYNEQFF
TGTGCCAGCAGCTTGAACGTTGCCTCCTACAATGAGCAGTTCTTC
>TRBJ2-1|.|TRBV7-9|TRBD2
CASSPTRAGGREQFF
TGTGCCAGCAGCCCCACGCGGGCGGGAGGCAGGGAGCAGTTCTTC
>TRBJ2-7|.|TRBV6-5|.
CASSSTPRAGHEQYF
TGTGCCAGCAGTTCTACACCCCGGGCGGGTCACGAGCAGTACTTC
>TRBJ2-1|.|TRBV7-6|TRBD2
CASSLAGYYNEQFF
TGTGCCAGCAGCCTAGCGGGCTACTACAATGAGCAGTTCTTC
>TRBJ1-5|.|TRBV6-6|TRBD1
CASSFGQGVEPQHF
TGTGCCAGCAGTTTCGGACAGGGAGTTGAGCCCCAGCATTTT
>TRBJ1-1|.|TRBV9|.
CASSVGGWGNTEAFF
TGTGCCAGCAGCGTAGGCGGTTGGGGGAACACTGAAGCTTTCTTT
>TRBJ2-7|.|TRBV13|.
CASSFGEEGAVEQYF
TGTGCCAGCAGCTTTGGAGAGGAGGGGGCTGTCGAGCAGTACTTC
>TRBJ2-7|.|TRBV2|TRBD2
CASSEIREGYYEQYF
TGTGCCAGCAGTGAAATTCGGGAGGGATACTACGAGCAGTACTTC
>TRBJ2-3|.|TRBV7-9|TRBD2
CASSPFAGGQTDTQYF
TGTGCCAGCAGCCCGTTTGCGGGAGGGCAAACAGATACGCAGTATTTT
>TRBJ2-2|once|TRBV11-2|.
CASKEAYNSFANTGELFF
TGTGCCAGCAAGGAGGCCTATAACTCATTCGCGAACACCGGGGAGCTGTTTTTT
>TRBJ2-3|.|TRBV2|.
CASSEPGWGDTQYF
TGTGCCAGCAGTGAGCCGGGCTGGGGAGATACGCAGTATTTT
>TRBJ2-7|.|TRBV7-6|.
CASSLAGPTYEQYF
TGTGCCAGCAGCTTAGCCGGGCCGACCTACGAGCAGTACTTC
>TRBJ2-7|.|TRBV5-4|.
CASSSEETYEQYF
TGTGCCAGCAGCTCGGAGGAAACCTACGAGCAGTACTTC
>TRBJ2-5|.|TRBV11-2|TRBD1
CASSLGGQEPYF
TGTGCCAGCAGCTTAGGAGGACAGGAGCCGTACTTC
>TRBJ2-7|.|TRBV7-6|.
CASSLLSGKGAYEQYF
TGTGCCAGCAGCCTACTTTCCGGAAAGGGTGCCTACGAGCAGTACTTC
>TRBJ2-7|.|TRBV5-1|.
CASSHSNGGDYEQYF
TGCGCCAGCAGCCATTCTAACGGGGGAGACTACGAGCAGTACTTC
>TRBJ1-2|.|TRBV27|.
CASSLLGAGYGYTF
TGTGCCAGCAGTTTGCTGGGGGCGGGGTATGGCTACACCTTC
>TRBJ2-2|.|TRBV4-3|TRBD2
CASSQVSGRDTGELFF
TGCGCCAGCAGCCAAGTCAGCGGGAGGGACACCGGGGAGCTGTTTTTT
>TRBJ2-5|.|TRBV7-9|.
CASSLDPELETQYF
TGTGCCAGCAGCTTAGACCCGGAATTAGAGACCCAGTACTTC
>TRBJ2-6|.|TRBV7-9|TRBD1
CASSLGGTGDSGANVLTF
TGTGCCAGCAGCTTAGGAGGGACAGGGGACTCTGGGGCCAACGTCCTGACTTTC
>TRBJ2-3|.|TRBV2|.
CASSDFVVGGDTQYF
TGTGCCAGCAGTGATTTCGTGGTTGGGGGGGATACGCAGTATTTT
>TRBJ1-1|.|TRBV5-4|.
CASSSSGTRTEAFF
TGTGCCAGCAGCTCCTCCGGGACTCGGACTGAAGCTTTCTTT
>TRBJ1-1|.|TRBV28|.
CASSPFPGQFEAFF
TGTGCCAGCAGTCCCTTCCCCGGACAGTTTGAAGCTTTCTTT